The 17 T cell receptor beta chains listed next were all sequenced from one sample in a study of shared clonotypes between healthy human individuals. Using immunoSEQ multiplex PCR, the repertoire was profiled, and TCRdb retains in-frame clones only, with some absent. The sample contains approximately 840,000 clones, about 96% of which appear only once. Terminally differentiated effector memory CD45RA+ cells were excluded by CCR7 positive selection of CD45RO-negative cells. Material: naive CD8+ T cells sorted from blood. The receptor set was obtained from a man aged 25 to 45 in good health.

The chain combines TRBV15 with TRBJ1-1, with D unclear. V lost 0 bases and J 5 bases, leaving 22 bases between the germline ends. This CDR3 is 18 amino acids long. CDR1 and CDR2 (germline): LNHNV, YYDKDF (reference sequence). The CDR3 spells CATSRDMSTGESRTEAFF. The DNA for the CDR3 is TGTGCCACCAGCAGAGATATGAGTACGGGAGAGTCTAGGACTGAAGCTTTCTTT.

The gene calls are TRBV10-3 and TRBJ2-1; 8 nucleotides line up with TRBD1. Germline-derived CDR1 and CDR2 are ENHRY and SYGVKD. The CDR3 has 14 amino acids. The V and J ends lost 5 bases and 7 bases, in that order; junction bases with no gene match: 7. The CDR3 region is CAISPGQGMNEQFF. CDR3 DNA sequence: TGTGCCATCAGTCCCGGACAGGGAATGAATGAGCAGTTCTTC.

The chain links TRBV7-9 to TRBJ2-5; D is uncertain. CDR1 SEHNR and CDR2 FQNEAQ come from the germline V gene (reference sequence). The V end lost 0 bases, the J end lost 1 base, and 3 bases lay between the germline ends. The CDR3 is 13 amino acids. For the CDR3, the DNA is TGTGCCAGCAGCTTAGCCAGCCAAGAGACCCAGTACTTC. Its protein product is CASSLASQETQYF.

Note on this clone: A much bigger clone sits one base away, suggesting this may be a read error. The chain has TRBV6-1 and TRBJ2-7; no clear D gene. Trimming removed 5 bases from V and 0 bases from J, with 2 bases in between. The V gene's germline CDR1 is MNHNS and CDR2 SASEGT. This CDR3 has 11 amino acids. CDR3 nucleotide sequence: TGTGCCAGCAGTCCCTCCTACGAGCAGTACTTC. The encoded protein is CASSPSYEQYF.

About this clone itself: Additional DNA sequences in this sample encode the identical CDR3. CDR3 bases: TGCGCCAGCAGCTTGGCCGGCGTTTACGAGCAGTACTTC. Translating it yields CASSLAGVYEQYF. The V and J genes are TRBV5-1 and TRBJ2-7, with unresolved D. The CDR3 contains 13 residues. Trimming cost V 0 bases and J 4 bases, with 8 bases left between them. Germline V lookup: CDR1 SGHRS, CDR2 YFSETQ.

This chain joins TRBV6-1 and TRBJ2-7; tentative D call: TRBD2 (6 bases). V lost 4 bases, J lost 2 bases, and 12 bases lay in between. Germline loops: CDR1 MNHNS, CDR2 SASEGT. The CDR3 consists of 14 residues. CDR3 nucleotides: TGTGCCAGCAGTGTGGGGGGAATGACCTACGAGCAGTACTTC. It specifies CASSVGGMTYEQYF.

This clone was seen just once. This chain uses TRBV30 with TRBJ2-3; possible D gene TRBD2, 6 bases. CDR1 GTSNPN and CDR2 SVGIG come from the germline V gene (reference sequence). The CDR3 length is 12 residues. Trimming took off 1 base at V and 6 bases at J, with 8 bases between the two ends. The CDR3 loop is CAWSGTMDTQYF. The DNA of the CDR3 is TGTGCCTGGAGTGGGACTATGGATACGCAGTATTTT.

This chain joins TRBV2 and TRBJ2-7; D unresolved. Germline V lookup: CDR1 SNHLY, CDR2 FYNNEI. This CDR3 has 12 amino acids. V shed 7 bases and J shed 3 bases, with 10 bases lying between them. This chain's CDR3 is CASIGAGYEQYF. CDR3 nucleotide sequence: TGTGCCAGCATAGGCGCCGGCTACGAGCAGTACTTC.

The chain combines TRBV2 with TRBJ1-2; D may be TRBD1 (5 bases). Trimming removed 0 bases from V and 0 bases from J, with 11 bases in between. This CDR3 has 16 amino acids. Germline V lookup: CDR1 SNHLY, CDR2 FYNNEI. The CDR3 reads CASSEALGASNYGYTF. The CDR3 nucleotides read TGTGCCAGCAGTGAAGCGCTTGGGGCGTCTAACTATGGCTACACCTTC. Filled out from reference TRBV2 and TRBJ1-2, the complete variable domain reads EPEVTQTPSHQVTQMGQEVILRCVPISNHLYFYWYRQILGQKVEFLVSFYNNEISEKSEIFDDQFSVERPDGSNFTLKIRSTKLEDSAMYFCASSEALGASNYGYTFGSGTRLTVV.

This chain's CDR3 is CASSQAPGTILEQYF. The CDR3 DNA is TGTGCCAGTAGTCAGGCTCCCGGGACAATACTCGAGCAGTACTTC. This chain uses TRBV19 with TRBJ2-7; D is perhaps TRBD1 (6 bases). Germline CDR1 reads LNHDA; CDR2 reads SQIVND (reference sequence). This CDR3 is 15 amino acids long. Between the trimmed V and J ends, which lost 5 bases and 6 bases, there was a span of 20 bases.

CDR3 nucleotides: TGTGCCAGCAGTTTCTCCGAGCAGTACTTC. It translates to CASSFSEQYF. J is TRBJ2-7 and V is TRBV28; no reliable D call. Germline assignment: CDR1 MDHEN and CDR2 SYDVKM. CDR3 length equals 10 residues. Trimming shortened V by 3 bases and J by 6 bases, and 3 bases separated the two germline ends. The whole variable domain, filled in from reference TRBV28 and TRBJ2-7, reads DVKVTQSSRYLVKRTGEKVFLECVQDMDHENMFWYRQDPGLGLRLIYFSYDVKMKEKGDIPEGYSVSREKKERFSLILESASTNQTSMYLCASSFSEQYFGPGTRLTVT.

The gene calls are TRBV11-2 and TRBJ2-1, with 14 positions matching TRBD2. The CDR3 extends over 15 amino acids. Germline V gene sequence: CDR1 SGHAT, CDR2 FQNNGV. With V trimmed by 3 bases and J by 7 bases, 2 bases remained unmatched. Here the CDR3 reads CASSLGLAGDNEQFF. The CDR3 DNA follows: TGTGCCAGCAGCTTGGGACTAGCGGGAGATAATGAGCAGTTCTTC.

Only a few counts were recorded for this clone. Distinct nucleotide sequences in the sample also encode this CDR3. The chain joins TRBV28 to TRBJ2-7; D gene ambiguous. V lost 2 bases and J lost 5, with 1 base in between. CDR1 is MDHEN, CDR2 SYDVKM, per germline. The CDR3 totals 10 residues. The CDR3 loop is CASSLNEQYF. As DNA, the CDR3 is TGTGCCAGCAGTTTAAACGAGCAGTACTTC.

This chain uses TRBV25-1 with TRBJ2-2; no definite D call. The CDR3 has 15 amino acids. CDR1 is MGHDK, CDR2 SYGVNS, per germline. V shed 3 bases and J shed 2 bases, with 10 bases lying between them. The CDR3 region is CASSDRTENTGELFF. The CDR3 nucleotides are TGTGCCAGCAGTGACCGAACGGAAAACACCGGGGAGCTGTTTTTT.

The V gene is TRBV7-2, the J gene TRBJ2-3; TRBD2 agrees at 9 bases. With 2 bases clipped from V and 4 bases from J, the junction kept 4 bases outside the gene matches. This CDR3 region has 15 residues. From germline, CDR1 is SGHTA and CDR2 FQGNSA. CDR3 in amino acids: CASSLTAGGPDTQYF. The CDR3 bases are TGTGCCAGCAGCTTAACAGCGGGAGGCCCAGATACGCAGTATTTT.

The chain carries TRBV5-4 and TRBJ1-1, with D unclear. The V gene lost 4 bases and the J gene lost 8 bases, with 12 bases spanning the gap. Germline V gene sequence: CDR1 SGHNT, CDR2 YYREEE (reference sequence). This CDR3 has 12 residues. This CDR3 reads CASSLDVTEAFF. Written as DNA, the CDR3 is TGTGCCAGCAGCCTTGACGTAACCGAAGCTTTCTTT.

The CDR3: CASSEARLAGVDEQYF. As DNA, the CDR3 is TGTGCCAGCAGTGAAGCAAGGCTAGCGGGAGTTGACGAGCAGTACTTC. This chain links TRBV6-1 with TRBJ2-7, with 10 bases identical to TRBD2. Germline CDR1 is MNHNS and CDR2 is SASEGT. J was trimmed by 5 bases and V by 0 bases; bases with no gene match: 7. The CDR3 covers 16 residues.